This TCR beta chain comes out of a study of OX40 agonist ivuxolimab in advanced cancers. Only in-frame clones appear in the TCRdb table, and some are missing; sequencing was by immunoSEQ multiplex PCR. The sample carries over 100,000 clones, approximately 90% recorded once. This CDR3 contains 13 residues. Germline CDR1 is SNHLY and CDR2 is FYNNEI. The V gene lost 4 bases and the J gene lost 1 base, with 7 bases spanning the gap. The source of this sequence is an adult with an advanced solid tumor such as melanoma, head and neck, liver or kidney cancer. The material was CD4+ or CD8+ T cells sorted from blood, obtained in a trial of the OX40 agonist ivuxolimab. J is TRBJ2-5 and V is TRBV2, with D possibly matching TRBD1 (5 bases). In DNA form, the CDR3 reads TGTGCCAGCAGTGGACAGCTCCAAGAGACCCAGTACTTC. Encoded protein: CASSGQLQETQYF.